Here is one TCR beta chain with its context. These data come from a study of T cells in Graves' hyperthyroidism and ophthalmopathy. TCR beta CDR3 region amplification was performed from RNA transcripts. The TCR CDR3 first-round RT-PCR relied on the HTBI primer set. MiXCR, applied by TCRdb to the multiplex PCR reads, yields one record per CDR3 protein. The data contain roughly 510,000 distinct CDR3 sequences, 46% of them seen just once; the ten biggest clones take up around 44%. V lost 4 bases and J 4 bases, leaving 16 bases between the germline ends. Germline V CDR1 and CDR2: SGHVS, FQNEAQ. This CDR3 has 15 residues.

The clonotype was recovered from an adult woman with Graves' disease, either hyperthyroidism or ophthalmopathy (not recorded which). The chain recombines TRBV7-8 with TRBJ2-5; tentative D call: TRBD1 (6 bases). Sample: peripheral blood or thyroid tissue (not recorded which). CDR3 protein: CASSSDNRALETQYF. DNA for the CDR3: TGTGCCAGCAGCTCCGACAACAGGGCGCTAGAGACCCAGTACTTC. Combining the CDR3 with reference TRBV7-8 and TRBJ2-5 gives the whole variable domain GAGVSQSPRYKVAKRGQDVALRCDPISGHVSLFWYQQALGQGPEFLTYFQNEAQLDKSGLPSDRFFAERPEGSVSTLKIQRTQQEDSAVYLCASSSDNRALETQYFGPGTRLLVL.